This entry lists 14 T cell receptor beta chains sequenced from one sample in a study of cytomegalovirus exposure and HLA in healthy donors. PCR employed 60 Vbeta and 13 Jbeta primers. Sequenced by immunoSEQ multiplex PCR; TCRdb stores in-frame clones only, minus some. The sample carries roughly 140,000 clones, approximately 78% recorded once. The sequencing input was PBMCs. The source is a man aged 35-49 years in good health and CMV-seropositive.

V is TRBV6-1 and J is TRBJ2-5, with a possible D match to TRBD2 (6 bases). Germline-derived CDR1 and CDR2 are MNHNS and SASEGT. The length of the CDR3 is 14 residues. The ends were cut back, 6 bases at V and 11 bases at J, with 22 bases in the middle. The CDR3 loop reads CASRDYLGGKEQYF. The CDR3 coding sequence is TGTGCCAGCAGGGACTACCTTGGGGGGAAAGAGCAGTACTTC.

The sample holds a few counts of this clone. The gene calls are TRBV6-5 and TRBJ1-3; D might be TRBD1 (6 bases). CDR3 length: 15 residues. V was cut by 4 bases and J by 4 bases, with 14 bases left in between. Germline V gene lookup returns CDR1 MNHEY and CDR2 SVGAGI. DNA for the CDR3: TGTGCCAGCAGTTTGGGGGGGGCGGCGGGAAACACCATATATTTT. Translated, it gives CASSLGGAAGNTIYF.

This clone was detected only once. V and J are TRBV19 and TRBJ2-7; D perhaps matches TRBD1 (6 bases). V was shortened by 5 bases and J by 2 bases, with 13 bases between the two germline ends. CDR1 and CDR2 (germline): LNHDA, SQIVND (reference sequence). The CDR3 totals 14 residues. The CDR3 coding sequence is TGTGCCAGTAGTTTACAGGGACCACCCTACGAGCAGTACTTC. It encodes CASSLQGPPYEQYF.

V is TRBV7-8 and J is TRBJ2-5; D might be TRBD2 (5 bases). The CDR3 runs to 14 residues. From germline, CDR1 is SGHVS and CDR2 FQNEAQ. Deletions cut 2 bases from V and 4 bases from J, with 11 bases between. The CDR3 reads CASSLFTGRETQYF. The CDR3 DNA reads TGTGCCAGCAGCTTATTCACGGGGAGAGAGACCCAGTACTTC.

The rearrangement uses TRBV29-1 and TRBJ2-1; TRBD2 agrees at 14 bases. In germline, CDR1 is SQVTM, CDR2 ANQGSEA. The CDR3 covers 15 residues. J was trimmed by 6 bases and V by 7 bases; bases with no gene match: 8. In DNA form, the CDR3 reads TGCAGCGCACCGGGACTAGCGGGAGCCCTCAATGAGCAGTTCTTC. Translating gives CSAPGLAGALNEQFF.

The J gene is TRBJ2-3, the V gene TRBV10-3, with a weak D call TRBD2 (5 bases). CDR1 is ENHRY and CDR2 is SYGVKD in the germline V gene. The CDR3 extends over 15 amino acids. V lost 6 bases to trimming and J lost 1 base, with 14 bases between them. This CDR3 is CAISATSSGTDTQYF. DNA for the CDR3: TGTGCCATCAGCGCAACTAGTAGTGGCACAGATACGCAGTATTTT.

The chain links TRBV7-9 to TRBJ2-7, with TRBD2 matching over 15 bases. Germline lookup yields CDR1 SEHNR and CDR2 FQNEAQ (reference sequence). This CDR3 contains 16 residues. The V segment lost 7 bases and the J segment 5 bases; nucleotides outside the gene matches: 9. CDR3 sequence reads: CASTLGLAGGGDEQYF. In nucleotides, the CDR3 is TGTGCCAGCACCCTGGGACTAGCGGGAGGAGGGGACGAGCAGTACTTC.

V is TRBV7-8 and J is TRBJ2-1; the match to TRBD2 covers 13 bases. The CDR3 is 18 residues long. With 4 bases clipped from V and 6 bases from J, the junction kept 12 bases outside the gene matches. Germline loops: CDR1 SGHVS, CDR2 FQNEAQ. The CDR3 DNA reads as TGTGCCAGCAGCTCTCGACGGCAAACTAGCGGGAGGGCCAATGAGCAGTTCTTC. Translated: CASSSRRQTSGRANEQFF. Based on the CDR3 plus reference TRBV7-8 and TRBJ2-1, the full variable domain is GAGVSQSPRYKVAKRGQDVALRCDPISGHVSLFWYQQALGQGPEFLTYFQNEAQLDKSGLPSDRFFAERPEGSVSTLKIQRTQQEDSAVYLCASSSRRQTSGRANEQFFGPGTRLTVL.

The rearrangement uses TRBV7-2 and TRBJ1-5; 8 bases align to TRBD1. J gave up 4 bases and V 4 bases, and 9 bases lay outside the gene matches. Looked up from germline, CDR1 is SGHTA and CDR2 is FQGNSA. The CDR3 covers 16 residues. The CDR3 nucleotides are TGTGCCAGCAGCTCGCCCCAAGGACAGGGAAATCAGCCCCAGCATTTT. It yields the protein CASSSPQGQGNQPQHF.

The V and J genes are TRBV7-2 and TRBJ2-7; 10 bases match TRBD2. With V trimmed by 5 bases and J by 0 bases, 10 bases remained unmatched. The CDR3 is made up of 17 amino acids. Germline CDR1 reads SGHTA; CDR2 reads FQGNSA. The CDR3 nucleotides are TGTGCCAGCAGCCTCGTAGGGGGACTAGCGAACTCCTACGAGCAGTACTTC. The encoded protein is CASSLVGGLANSYEQYF. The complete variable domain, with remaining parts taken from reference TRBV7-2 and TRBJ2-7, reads GAGVSQSPSNKVTEKGKDVELRCDPISGHTALYWYRQSLGQGLEFLIYFQGNSAPDKSGLPSDRFSAERTGGSVSTLTIQRTQQEDSAVYLCASSLVGGLANSYEQYFGPGTRLTVT.

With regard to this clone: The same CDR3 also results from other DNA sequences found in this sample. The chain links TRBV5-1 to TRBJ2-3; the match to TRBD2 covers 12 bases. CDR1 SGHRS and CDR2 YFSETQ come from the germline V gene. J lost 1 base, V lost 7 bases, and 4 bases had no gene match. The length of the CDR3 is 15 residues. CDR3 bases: TGCGCCAGCTCTCTAGCGGGAGGGGGCACAGATACGCAGTATTTT. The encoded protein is CASSLAGGGTDTQYF.

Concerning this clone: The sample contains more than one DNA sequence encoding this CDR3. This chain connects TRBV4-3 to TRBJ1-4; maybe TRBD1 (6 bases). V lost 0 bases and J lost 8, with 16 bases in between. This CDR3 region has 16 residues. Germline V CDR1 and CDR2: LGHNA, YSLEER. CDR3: CASSQDFNRVTEKLFF. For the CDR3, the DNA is TGCGCCAGCAGCCAAGATTTTAACAGGGTGACGGAAAAACTGTTTTTT.

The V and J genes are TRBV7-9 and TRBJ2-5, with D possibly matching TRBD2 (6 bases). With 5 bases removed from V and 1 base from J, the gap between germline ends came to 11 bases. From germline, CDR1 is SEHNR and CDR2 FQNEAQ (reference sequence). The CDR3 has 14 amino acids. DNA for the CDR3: TGTGCCAGCAGCCCGCGGGGCGCCCAAGAGACCCAGTACTTC. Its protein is CASSPRGAQETQYF.

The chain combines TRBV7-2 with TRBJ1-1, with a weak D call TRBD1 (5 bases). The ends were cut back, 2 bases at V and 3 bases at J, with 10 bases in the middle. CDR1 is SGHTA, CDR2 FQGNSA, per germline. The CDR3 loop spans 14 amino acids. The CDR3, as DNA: TGTGCCAGCAGCTTACAGGGAATTTACACTGAAGCTTTCTTT. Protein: CASSLQGIYTEAFF.